This T cell receptor beta chain comes out of a study of CD4 T cells in relation to SARS-CoV-2 and coronaviruses. Study-level findings and limits: In 55% to 75% of donors, memory CD4+ clonotypes crossrecognized SARS-CoV-2 and at least one common cold coronavirus spike.

Germline V gene data show CDR1 as KGHSH and CDR2 as LQKENI. CDR3 size: 13 residues. Trimming took off 3 bases at V and 11 bases at J, with 13 bases between the two ends. The table lists this clone with a few counts. What it binds is unknown. CD4+ T cells from unexposed donors were obtained before the COVID-19 pandemic (2011-2018). After approximately 10 days of culture, CD4+ T cells were isolated. Unexposed-donor CD4+ T cells were probed with SARS-CoV-2 S/N and four cold-coronavirus spikes, cells permitting. Cultures held about 2 million PBMCs per well with roughly 10 IU/ml IL-2. Here immunoSEQ multiplex PCR was the method, and the copy in TCRdb shows in-frame clones only, minus some. The sample holds around 25,000 clones, around 67% seen once.

The chain is built from TRBV18 and TRBJ1-4; D call uncertain. The sequence was obtained from a human donor in good health. The sequencing input was CD4+ T cells from PBMCs, cultured in vitro. CDR3: CASSPPPPSKLFF. The CDR3 DNA is TGTGCCAGCTCACCCCCCCCTCCGTCGAAACTGTTTTTT.